This TCR beta chain was profiled in a study of blood T cells in healthy people across ages. A J-beta primer mix and a sample-barcoded 5' primer were used in a second PCR of roughly 7 to 12 cycles. MiXCR, applied by TCRdb to the 5' RACE reads, yields one record per CDR3 protein. The sample contains hundreds of thousands of distinct CDR3 sequences, about 52% of which appear only once. Germline V gives CDR1 SQVTM, CDR2 ANQGSEA. V was cut by 6 bases and J by 15 bases, with 24 bases left in between. The CDR3 loop spans 13 amino acids. Material for sequencing was blood. The clonotype was recovered from a woman aged 60-75 years in good health. V usage is TRBV29-1 and J usage is TRBJ2-1, with D perhaps TRBD1 (6 bases). The CDR3 loop reads CSVKPAGDTETFF. The CDR3 DNA follows: TGCAGCGTGAAGCCTGCCGGGGACACGGAAACGTTCTTC.